Listed here are 13 T cell receptor beta chains from one sample, sequenced in a study of Ad26.COV2.S vaccination and SARS-CoV-2 variants. TCRdb's copy holds only in-frame clones and misses some; the assay was immunoSEQ multiplex PCR. The table has roughly 380,000 clones, about 91% seen once; the top ten hold 3% to 5%. Sequences were derived from peripheral blood, sampled after recovery from COVID-19. The receptors were sampled from a human donor who had recovered from COVID-19.

This clone has just one count. The chain links TRBV27 to TRBJ1-6; weak D call: TRBD1 (6 bases). Trimming shortened V by 3 bases and J by 7 bases, and 13 bases separated the two germline ends. This CDR3 contains 15 residues. Germline CDR1 MNHEY, CDR2 SMNVEV (reference sequence). The CDR3 bases are TGTGCCAGCAGTTTTGGACAGACAAGAAATTCACCCCTCCACTTT. It encodes CASSFGQTRNSPLHF.

The chain combines TRBV7-9 with TRBJ1-2; TRBD1 matches at 9 bases. V trimming: 6 bases; J trimming: 2 bases; junction bases outside the gene matches: 4. In germline, CDR1 is SEHNR, CDR2 FQNEAQ (reference sequence). The CDR3 has 14 residues. The CDR3 sequence: CASRYTGGNYGYTF. Written as DNA, the CDR3 is TGTGCCAGCAGGTATACAGGGGGCAACTATGGCTACACCTTC. Using reference TRBV7-9 and TRBJ1-2 for the parts outside the CDR3, the full variable domain is DTGVSQNPRHKITKRGQNVTFRCDPISEHNRLYWYRQTLGQGPEFLTYFQNEAQLEKSRLLSDRFSAERPKGSFSTLEIQRTEQGDSAMYLCASRYTGGNYGYTFGSGTRLTVV.

The J gene is TRBJ2-3, the V gene TRBV12-3 or TRBV12-4; D is undetermined. The CDR3 consists of 13 residues. Trimming cost V 4 bases and J 5 bases, with 10 bases left between them. The CDR3 loop reads CASSSGGVDTQYF. The CDR3 coding sequence is TGTGCCAGCAGTTCCGGTGGGGTAGATACGCAGTATTTT.

V and J are TRBV18 and TRBJ1-5, with D possibly being TRBD1 (5 bases). CDR3 length: 15 residues. Trimming shortened V by 3 bases and J by 2 bases, and 11 bases separated the two germline ends. Germline V gene lookup returns CDR1 KGHSH and CDR2 LQKENI. Here the CDR3 reads CASSPDEGRNQPQHF. As DNA, the CDR3 is TGTGCCAGCTCACCGGATGAGGGGCGCAATCAGCCCCAGCATTTT.

This chain joins TRBV4-1 and TRBJ2-4; D gene unclear. Between the trimmed V and J ends, which lost 8 bases and 5 bases, there was a span of 19 bases. This CDR3 is built from 15 residues. Germline V gene data show CDR1 as MGHRA and CDR2 as YSYEKL. CDR3 sequence (DNA): TGCGCCAGCTCCTACAGTCTGGGGTCCCAAAACATTCAGTACTTC. Encoded protein: CASSYSLGSQNIQYF.

This chain links TRBV5-1 with TRBJ2-3; TRBD2 agrees at 14 bases. Germline V CDR1 and CDR2: SGHRS, YFSETQ. V gave up 4 bases and J gave up 3 bases; unmatched junction bases: 4. This CDR3 is built from 16 residues. CDR3: CASSRGLAGGTDTQYF. DNA of the CDR3: TGCGCCAGCAGCCGCGGACTAGCGGGGGGTACAGATACGCAGTATTTT.

The chain uses TRBV7-9 and TRBJ1-1; a weak D match, TRBD1 (5 bases). Trimming removed 5 bases from V and 0 bases from J, with 19 bases in between. Germline V gene sequence: CDR1 SEHNR, CDR2 FQNEAQ (reference sequence). The CDR3 loop spans 17 amino acids. CDR3 DNA sequence: TGTGCCAGCAGCCATTCTGGGGGGTGGGAGATGAACACTGAAGCTTTCTTT. Its translation: CASSHSGGWEMNTEAFF.

V is TRBV4-1 and J is TRBJ2-5; TRBD2 agrees at 8 bases. CDR1 and CDR2 from the germline V gene are MGHRA and YSYEKL. The J segment lost 0 bases and the V segment lost 0 bases, leaving 9 bases of the junction unmatched. CDR3 length: 18 amino acids. The CDR3 region is CASSQDSSGGMYQETQYF. The CDR3 DNA reads as TGCGCCAGCAGCCAAGATTCAAGCGGGGGCATGTACCAAGAGACCCAGTACTTC.

The chain is built from TRBV27 and TRBJ1-6; D is undetermined. Germline lookup yields CDR1 MNHEY and CDR2 SMNVEV (reference sequence). This CDR3 region has 13 residues. Trimming pared 5 bases from V and 7 bases from J, leaving 9 bases between. CDR3 DNA: TGTGCCAGCAGTACCGTCCTGAATTCACCCCTCCACTTT. Translated, it gives CASSTVLNSPLHF.

The chain recombines TRBV25-1 with TRBJ2-7; D is perhaps TRBD1 (6 bases). Trimming shortened V by 4 bases and J by 0 bases, and 19 bases separated the two germline ends. This CDR3 has 17 residues. Germline V gene lookup returns CDR1 MGHDK and CDR2 SYGVNS. The CDR3 DNA is TGTGCCAGCAGTGGACAAAGACAGGTTTCGAGCTCCTACGAGCAGTACTTC. Its translation: CASSGQRQVSSSYEQYF.

V gene TRBV10-1 combines with J gene TRBJ2-2; the match to TRBD2 covers 11 bases. The CDR3 extends over 18 amino acids. V trimming: 8 bases; J trimming: 0 bases; junction bases outside the gene matches: 11. Germline V gives CDR1 WNHNN, CDR2 SYGVQD (reference sequence). CDR3 amino acids: CASPEDTSGGSNTGELFF. The CDR3 DNA sequence: TGCGCCAGCCCCGAAGATACTAGCGGGGGCTCGAACACCGGGGAGCTGTTTTTT.

The chain combines TRBV9 with TRBJ1-2; D perhaps matches TRBD1 (5 bases). Germline-derived CDR1 and CDR2 are SGDLS and YYNGEE. CDR3 size: 15 residues. V dropped 3 bases and J dropped 1 base, with 13 bases sitting between them. CDR3 region: CASSGGEGHNYGYTF. CDR3 DNA: TGTGCCAGCAGCGGGGGAGAAGGACATAACTATGGCTACACCTTC.

The CDR3 DNA is TGTGCCAGTAGCCGACATACCCCTAGCAATCAGCCCCAGCATTTT. Protein product: CASSRHTPSNQPQHF. V usage is TRBV19 and J usage is TRBJ1-5, with D hard to call. Trimming left V 6 bases short and J 0 bases short, with 12 bases between. CDR1 and CDR2 from the germline V gene are LNHDA and SQIVND (reference sequence). This CDR3 is 15 amino acids long.